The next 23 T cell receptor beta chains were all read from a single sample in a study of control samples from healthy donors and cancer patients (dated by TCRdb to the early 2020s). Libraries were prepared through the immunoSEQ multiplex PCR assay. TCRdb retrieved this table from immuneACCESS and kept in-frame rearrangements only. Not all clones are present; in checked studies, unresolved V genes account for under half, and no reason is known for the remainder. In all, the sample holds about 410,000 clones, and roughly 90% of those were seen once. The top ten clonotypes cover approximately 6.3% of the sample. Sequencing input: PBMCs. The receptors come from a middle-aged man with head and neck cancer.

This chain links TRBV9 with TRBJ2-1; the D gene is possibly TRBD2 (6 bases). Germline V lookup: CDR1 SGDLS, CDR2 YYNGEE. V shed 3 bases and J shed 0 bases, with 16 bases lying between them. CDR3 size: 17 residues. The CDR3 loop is CASSDLSGLSSYNEQFF. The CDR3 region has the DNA TGTGCCAGCAGCGATCTCAGCGGGCTCAGCTCCTACAATGAGCAGTTCTTC.

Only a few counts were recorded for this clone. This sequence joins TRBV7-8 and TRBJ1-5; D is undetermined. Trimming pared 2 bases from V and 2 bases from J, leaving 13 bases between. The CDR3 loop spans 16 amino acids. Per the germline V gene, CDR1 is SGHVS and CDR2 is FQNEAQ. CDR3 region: CASSLTSGSGNQPQHF. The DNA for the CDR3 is TGTGCCAGCAGCTTAACGTCCGGGTCGGGCAATCAGCCCCAGCATTTT.

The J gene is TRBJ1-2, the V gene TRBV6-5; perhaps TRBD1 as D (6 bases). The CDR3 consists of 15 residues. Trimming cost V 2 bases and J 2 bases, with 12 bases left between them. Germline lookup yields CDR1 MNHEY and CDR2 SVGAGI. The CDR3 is CASSYDRTANYGYTF. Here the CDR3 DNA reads TGTGCCAGCAGTTACGATCGGACAGCAAACTATGGCTACACCTTC.

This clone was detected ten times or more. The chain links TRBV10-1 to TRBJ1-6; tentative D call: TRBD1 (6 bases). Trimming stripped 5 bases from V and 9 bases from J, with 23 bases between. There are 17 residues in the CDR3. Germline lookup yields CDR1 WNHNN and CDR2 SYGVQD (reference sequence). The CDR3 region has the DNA TGCGCCAGCAGTCGAGAATCCAGGGGCCCCTTTAGTTCACCCCTCCACTTT. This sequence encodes CASSRESRGPFSSPLHF.

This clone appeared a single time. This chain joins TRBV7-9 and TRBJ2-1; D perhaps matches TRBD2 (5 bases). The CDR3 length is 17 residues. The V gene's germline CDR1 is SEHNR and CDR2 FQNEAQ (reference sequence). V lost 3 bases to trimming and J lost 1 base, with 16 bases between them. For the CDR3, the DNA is TGTGCCAGCAGCTTTACCGTGTGGAGGTGGTCCTACAATGAGCAGTTCTTC. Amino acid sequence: CASSFTVWRWSYNEQFF.

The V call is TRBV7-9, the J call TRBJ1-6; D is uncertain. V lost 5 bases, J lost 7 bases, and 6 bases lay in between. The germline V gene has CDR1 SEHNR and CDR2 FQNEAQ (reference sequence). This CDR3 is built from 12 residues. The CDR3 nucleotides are TGTGCCAGCAGCCTAGGGAATTCACCCCTCCACTTT. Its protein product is CASSLGNSPLHF.

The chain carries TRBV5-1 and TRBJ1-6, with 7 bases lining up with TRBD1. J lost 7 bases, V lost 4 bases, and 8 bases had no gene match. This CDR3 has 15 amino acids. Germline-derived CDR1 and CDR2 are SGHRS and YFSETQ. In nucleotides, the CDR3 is TGCGCCAGCAGCGCCGACACAGGGGTCAATTCACCCCTCCACTTT. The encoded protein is CASSADTGVNSPLHF.

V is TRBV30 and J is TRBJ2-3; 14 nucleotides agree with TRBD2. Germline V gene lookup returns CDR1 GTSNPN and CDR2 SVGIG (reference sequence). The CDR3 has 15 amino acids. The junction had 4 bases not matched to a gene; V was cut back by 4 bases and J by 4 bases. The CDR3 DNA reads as TGTGCCTGGATGGGGACTAGCGGGAGCGCAGATACGCAGTATTTT. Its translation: CAWMGTSGSADTQYF.

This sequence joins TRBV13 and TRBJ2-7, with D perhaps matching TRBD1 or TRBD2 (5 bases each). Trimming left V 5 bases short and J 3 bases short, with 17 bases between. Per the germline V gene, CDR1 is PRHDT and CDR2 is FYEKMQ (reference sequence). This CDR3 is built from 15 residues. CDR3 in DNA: TGTGCCAGCAGCACCCACCGGGACCCCCTCTACGAGCAGTACTTC. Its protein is CASSTHRDPLYEQYF. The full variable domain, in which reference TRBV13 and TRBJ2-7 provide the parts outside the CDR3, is AAGVIQSPRHLIKEKRETATLKCYPIPRHDTVYWYQQGPGQDPQFLISFYEKMQSDKGSIPDRFSAQQFSDYHSELNMSSLELGDSALYFCASSTHRDPLYEQYFGPGTRLTVT.

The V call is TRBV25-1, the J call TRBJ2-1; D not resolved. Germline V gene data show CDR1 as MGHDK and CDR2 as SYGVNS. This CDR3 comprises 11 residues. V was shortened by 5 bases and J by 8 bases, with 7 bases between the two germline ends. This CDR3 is CASSRWDEQFF. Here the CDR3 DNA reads TGTGCCAGCAGTCGTTGGGATGAGCAGTTCTTC.

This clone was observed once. The CDR3 spells CASSLHLGTGRDTEAFF. The CDR3, as DNA: TGTGCCAGCAGCCTACACTTGGGGACTGGGCGCGACACTGAAGCTTTCTTT. The V gene is TRBV5-8, the J gene TRBJ1-1; maybe TRBD1 (5 bases). Germline CDR1 SGHTS, CDR2 YDEGEE. CDR3 size: 17 residues. The V and J ends lost 4 bases and 3 bases respectively, with 22 bases between them.

CDR3 in DNA: TGTGCCAGCAGCTTGATGGACAATGAGCAGTTCTTC. Translated: CASSLMDNEQFF. The chain has TRBV3-1 (or the pseudogene TRBV3-2) and TRBJ2-1; D is undetermined. The V end was cut by 5 bases, the J end by 5 bases, with 7 bases between. CDR1 is LGHDT, CDR2 YNNKEL, per germline (reference sequence). The CDR3 is 12 amino acids.

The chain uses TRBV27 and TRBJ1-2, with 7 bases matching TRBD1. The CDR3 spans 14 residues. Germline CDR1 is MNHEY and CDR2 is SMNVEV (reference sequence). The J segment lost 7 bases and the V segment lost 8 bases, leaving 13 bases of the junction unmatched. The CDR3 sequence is CASGYRGVWSGYTF. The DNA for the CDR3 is TGTGCCAGCGGGTACAGGGGAGTCTGGTCTGGCTACACCTTC.

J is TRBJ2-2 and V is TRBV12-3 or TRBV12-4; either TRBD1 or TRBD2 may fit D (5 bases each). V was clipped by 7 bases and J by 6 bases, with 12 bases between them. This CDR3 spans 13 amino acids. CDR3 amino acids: CASTLGTPGELFF. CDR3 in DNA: TGTGCCAGCACTTTGGGGACCCCCGGGGAGCTGTTTTTT.

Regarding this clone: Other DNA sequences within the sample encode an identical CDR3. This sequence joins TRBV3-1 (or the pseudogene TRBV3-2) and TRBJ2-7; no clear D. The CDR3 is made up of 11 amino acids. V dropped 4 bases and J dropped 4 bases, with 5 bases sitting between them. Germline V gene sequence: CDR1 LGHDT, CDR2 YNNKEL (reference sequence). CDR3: CASSRLYEQYF. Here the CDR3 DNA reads TGTGCCAGCAGCCGTTTGTACGAGCAGTACTTC.

The CDR3 loop reads CASSTRSYNEQFF. As DNA, the CDR3 is TGCGCCAGCAGCACCCGTTCCTACAATGAGCAGTTCTTC. The chain combines TRBV4-1 with TRBJ2-1, with no clear D. CDR3 size: 13 residues. The germline V and J ends were trimmed by 5 bases and 1 base, with 6 bases remaining between them. CDR1 is MGHRA and CDR2 is YSYEKL in the germline V gene.

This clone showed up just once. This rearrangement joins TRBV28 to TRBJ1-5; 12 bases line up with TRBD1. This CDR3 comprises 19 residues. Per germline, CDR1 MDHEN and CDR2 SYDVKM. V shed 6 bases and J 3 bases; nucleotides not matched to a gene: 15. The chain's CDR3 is CASSYPSGTGGFDNQPQHF. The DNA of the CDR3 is TGTGCCAGCAGCTATCCTAGTGGGACAGGGGGCTTCGACAATCAGCCCCAGCATTTT. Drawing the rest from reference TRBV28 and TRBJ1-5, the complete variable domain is DVKVTQSSRYLVKRTGEKVFLECVQDMDHENMFWYRQDPGLGLRLIYFSYDVKMKEKGDIPEGYSVSREKKERFSLILESASTNQTSMYLCASSYPSGTGGFDNQPQHFGDGTRLSIL.

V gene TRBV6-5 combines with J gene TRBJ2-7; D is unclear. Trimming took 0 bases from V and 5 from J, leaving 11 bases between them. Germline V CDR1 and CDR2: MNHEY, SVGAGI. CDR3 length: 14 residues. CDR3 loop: CASSYSVNRNEQYF. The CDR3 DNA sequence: TGTGCCAGCAGTTACTCCGTTAATCGGAACGAGCAGTACTTC.

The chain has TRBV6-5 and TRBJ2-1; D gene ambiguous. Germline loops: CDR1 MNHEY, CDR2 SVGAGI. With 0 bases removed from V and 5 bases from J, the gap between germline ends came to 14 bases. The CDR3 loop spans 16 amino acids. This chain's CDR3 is CASSYSGILNHNEQFF. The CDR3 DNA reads TGTGCCAGCAGTTACTCAGGGATCTTGAACCACAATGAGCAGTTCTTC.

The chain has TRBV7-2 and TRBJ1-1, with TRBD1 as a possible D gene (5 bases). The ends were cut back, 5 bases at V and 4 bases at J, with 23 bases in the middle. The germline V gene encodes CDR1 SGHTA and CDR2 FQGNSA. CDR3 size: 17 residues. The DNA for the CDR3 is TGTGCCAGCAGCCGCGCCACTTGGGGAGGGGTGGGCACTGAAGCTTTCTTT. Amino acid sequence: CASSRATWGGVGTEAFF.

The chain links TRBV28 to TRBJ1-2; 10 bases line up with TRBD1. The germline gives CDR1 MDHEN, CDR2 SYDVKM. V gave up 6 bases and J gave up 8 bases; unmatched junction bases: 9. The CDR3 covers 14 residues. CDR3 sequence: CASSGGQGTRGYTF. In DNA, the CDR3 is TGTGCCAGCAGCGGGGGACAGGGGACCCGCGGCTACACCTTC.

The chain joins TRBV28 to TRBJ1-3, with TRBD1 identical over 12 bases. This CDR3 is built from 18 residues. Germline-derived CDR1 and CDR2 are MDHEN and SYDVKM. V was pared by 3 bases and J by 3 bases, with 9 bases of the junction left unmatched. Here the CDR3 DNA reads TGTGCCAGCAGTTTCTCCGGGACAGGGGGCTCCCTTGGAAACACCATATATTTT. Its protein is CASSFSGTGGSLGNTIYF.

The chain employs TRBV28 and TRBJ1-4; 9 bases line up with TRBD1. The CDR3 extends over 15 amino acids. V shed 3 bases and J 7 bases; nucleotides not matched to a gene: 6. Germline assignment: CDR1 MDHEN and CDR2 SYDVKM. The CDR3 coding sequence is TGTGCCAGCAGTTTGAGAGGGACAGGGAGTGAAAAACTGTTTTTT. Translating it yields CASSLRGTGSEKLFF.